This T cell receptor (beta chain) came from a study of T-cell memory formation after mild COVID-19. Study-level information: TCR clusters were largely donor specific.

5'RACE with constant-segment primers yielded barcoded, UMI-tagged TCR alpha and TCR beta cDNA libraries. From the 5' RACE reads, TCRdb called clonotypes with MiXCR, one entry per CDR3 protein. The sample records approximately 450,000 distinct CDR3 sequences, 15% to 20% being singletons. For this clonotype: No antigen is known for it.

Study-wide results and caveats: The main location of contracting CD4+ clones was CM and EM, and that of contracting CD8+ clones was EMRA.

The CDR3 is made up of 13 amino acids. V shed 1 base and J shed 6 bases, with 8 bases lying between them. Germline lookup yields CDR1 KGHSH and CDR2 LQKENI. This clonotype was sampled from an adult woman who had mild COVID-19 (a few samples of this study predate the infection). Cell type and time point are not known. The chain couples TRBV18 to TRBJ2-3, with D possibly TRBD2 on 6 matching bases. The sequencing sample was made of PBMCs or a T cell subset sorted from them (not recorded which). CDR3 in DNA: TGTGCCAGCTCACCACTCCGGGAGGATACGCAGTATTTT. Encoded protein: CASSPLREDTQYF.